This TCR beta chain is from a study of blood T cell repertoires in COVID-19 (dated by TCRdb to 2018 to 2020). In the study overall: Samples covering the acute and convalescent phases of COVID-19 were provided by collaborators in the United States, Italy and Spain. The prospective study material was composed of cDNA or gDNA derived from T cells, B-cell-depleted T cells, or PBMCs. The dataset comprised deeply sampled blood TCRbeta repertoires from subjects exposed to, actively infected with, or recovered from COVID-19. A freely available public database, intended as a resource for researchers studying the immune response to SARS-CoV-2, is where the repertoires were released. The samples were drawn from two sources: the first 160 participants of the ongoing ImmuneRACE study, and fewer than 1,500 subjects contributed by 6 global collaborators. Nearly every sample came with metadata listing a de-identified subject ID, COVID-19 status, age in years and sex. Where available, HLA class I and class II types were obtained from metadata supplied by the sample provider rather than from assay-based typing.

Participants in the prospective study were enrolled through a virtual design, were aged about 18 to 89 years, and lived in approximately 25 United States geographic areas. In the prospective study, participants were assigned to cohorts based on the clinical history participants reported in a screening survey and a study questionnaire. ImmuneRACE Cohort 3 recovered participants were defined by two consecutive negative NP/OP PCR tests, healthcare professional clearance, or symptom resolution. In the prospective study, mobile phlebotomists collected whole blood, serum and a nasopharyngeal or oropharyngeal swab from each participant. Participants in the prospective study had the option to provide additional blood draws and questionnaires over an approximately 2-month period. Before DNA extraction, prospective study blood samples were shipped either frozen or at room temperature. In the case of this clone: The target of this receptor is not known. Base-call qualities are not available, and no considerably larger clone is one nucleotide away.

General conclusions and limits of the study: The quantity of clinical and demographic metadata differed by source and by participant and was supplied without curation.

The CDR3 spans 12 residues, from the cysteine through the phenylalanine. Kept here is only the CDR3 DNA, which spans 36 bases and is read in frame from base 1. For this chain, trimming is 8 bases at the V end and 8 bases at the J end, and the number of junction bases without a gene match is 9. The germline V gene yields SNHLY for CDR1 and FYNNEI for CDR2. TCRbeta CDR3 regions were amplified from genomic DNA by means of the immunoSEQ Assay, a bias-controlled multiplex PCR. For the original study's pipeline: Within the assay, amplification of reference gene primers was used to estimate how many nucleated cells each sample contained. To quantify the absolute abundance of each unique TCRbeta CDR3 rearrangement, sequence reads were collapsed and filtered. For each sample, productive Simpson clonality was calculated as the square root of Simpson's diversity index across productive rearrangements. Held by TCRdb, this immuneACCESS table contains in-frame sequences only and omits some clones. Under half of the omission traces to an unresolved V gene where checked; the cause of the rest is unknown. For V, J and clone size, that table is used; D and trimming come from the DNA. Here the sample has 250,000 to 300,000 clones; around 89% occur a single time. The ten largest clones take up about 9.3% of the sample.

The receptor's source is a middle-aged man who had recovered from COVID-19. The chain is encoded by TRBV2 joined to TRBJ2-7, with 7 junctional bases fitting TRBD1. Sample: PBMCs or T cells enriched from blood (not recorded which). The encoded CDR3 is CASLPEGGKQYF. The base sequence is TGTGCCAGCCTTCCCGAAGGGGGCAAGCAGTACTTC.